This T cell receptor (beta chain) was identified in a study of human T cells and chemical hapten exposure. Extraction of total RNA was performed on unfractionated whole blood. The CDR3 sequence is 13 residues long. The germline gives CDR1 SGHDT, CDR2 YYEEEE. After removal of 3 bases from V and 1 base from J, the junction contained 1 base not matched to a gene. Separate cDNA molecules received unique molecular identifiers, which the library attached to them. TCRdb independently ran MiXCR on the 5' RACE reads; one entry per CDR3 protein. The sample holds under 150,000 distinct CDR3 sequences, approximately 20% seen once. This clonotype was detected only a few times.

The receptor comes from a human donor in good health. The V gene is TRBV5-6, the J gene TRBJ2-7; 7 bases align to TRBD1. CDR3 coding DNA: TGTGCCAGCAGCTGGGGACAGTCCTACGAGCAGTACTTC. Translation gives CASSWGQSYEQYF.